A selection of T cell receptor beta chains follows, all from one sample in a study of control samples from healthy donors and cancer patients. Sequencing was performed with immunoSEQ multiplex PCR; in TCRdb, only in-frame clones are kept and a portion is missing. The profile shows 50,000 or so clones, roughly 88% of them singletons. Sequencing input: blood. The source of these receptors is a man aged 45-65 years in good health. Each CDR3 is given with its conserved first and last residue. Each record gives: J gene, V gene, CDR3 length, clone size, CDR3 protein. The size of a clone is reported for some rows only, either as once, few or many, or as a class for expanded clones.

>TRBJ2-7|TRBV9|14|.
CASSPQGDSYEQYF
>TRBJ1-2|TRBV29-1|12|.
CSVRMDGYGYTF
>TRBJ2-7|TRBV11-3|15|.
CASSFGGQGRGEQYF
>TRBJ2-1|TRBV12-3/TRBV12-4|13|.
CASSRRASNEQFF
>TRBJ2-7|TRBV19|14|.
CASSIGTHIYEQYF
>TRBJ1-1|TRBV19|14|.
CASSIGYGSTEAFF
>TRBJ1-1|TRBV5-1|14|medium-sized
CASSTGTVSTEAFF
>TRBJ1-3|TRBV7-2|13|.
CASSLALGNTIYF
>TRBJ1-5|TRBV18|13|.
CASSRDSGEPQHF
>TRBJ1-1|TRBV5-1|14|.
CASSFTGANTEAFF
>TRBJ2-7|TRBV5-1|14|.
CASSVDGGAYEQYF
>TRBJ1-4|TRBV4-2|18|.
CASSQGRGGHPPIEKLFF
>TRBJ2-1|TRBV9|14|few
CASSVSTTYNEQFF
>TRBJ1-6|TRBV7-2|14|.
CASSIQGYNSPLHF
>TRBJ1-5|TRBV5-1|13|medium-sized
CASSLAMGQPQHF
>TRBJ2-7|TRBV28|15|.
CASRKSTYDRYEQYF
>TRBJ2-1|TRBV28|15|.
CASSFGLAGYNEQFF
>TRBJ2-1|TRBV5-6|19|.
CASSLQSAGRAGSYNEQFF
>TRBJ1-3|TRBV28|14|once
CASSLESSGNTIYF
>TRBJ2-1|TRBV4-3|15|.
CASSLVLGEANEQFF
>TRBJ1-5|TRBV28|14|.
CASRSGGVNQPQHF
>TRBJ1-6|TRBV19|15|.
CASSTSQGTYSPLHF
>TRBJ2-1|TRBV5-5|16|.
CASSLVEFVSYNEQFF
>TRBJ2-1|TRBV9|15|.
CASSWAGGGGNEQFF
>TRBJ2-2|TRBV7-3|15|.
CASSLNPYGTGELFF
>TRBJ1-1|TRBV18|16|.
CASSPRGTREVTEAFF
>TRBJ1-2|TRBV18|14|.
CASSPTGQDNGYTF
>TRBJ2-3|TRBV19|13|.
CASSPPHTPTQYF
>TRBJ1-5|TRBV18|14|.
CASSGQYSNQPQHF
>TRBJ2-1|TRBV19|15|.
CASSMSGQGLGEQFF
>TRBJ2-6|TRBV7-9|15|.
CASSFGQGLDNVLTF
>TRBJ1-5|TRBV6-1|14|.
CASSESTANQPQHF
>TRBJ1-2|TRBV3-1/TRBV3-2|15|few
CASSQGFDRDYGYTF
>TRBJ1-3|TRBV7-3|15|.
CASSLGRSPGNTIYF
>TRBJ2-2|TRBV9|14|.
CASSPRGNTGELFF
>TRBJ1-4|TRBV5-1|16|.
CASSLWGTGGNEKLFF
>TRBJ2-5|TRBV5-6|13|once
CASSWAGSETQYF
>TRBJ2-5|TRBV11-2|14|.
CASSLGLPGETQYF
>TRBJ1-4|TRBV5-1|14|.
CASSLDSTNEKLFF
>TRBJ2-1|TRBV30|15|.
CAWSPLAGVHYEQFF
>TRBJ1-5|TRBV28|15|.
CASTSGQGGDQPQHF
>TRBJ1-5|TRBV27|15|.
CASSIRERGDQPQHF
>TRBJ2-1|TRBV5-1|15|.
CASSTDSNSYNEQFF
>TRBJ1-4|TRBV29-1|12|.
CSATENNEKLFF
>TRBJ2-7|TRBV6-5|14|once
CASSWDSERYEQYF
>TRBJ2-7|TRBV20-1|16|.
CSASSLGAGERGEQYF
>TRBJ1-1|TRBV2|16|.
CASREGGSILGAEAFF
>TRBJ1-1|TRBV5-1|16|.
CASSLEGRLEDTEAFF
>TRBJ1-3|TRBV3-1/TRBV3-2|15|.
CASSNRASSGNTIYF
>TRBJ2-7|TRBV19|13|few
CASSRGDTYEQYF
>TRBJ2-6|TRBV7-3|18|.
CASSLQGALSSGANVLTF
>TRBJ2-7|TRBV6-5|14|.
CASSYDREFYEQYF
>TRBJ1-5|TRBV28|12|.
CASTVGGQAQHF
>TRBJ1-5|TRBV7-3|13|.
CASSLSGGQPQHF